The rows below give T cell receptor beta chains drawn from one sample of a study of tumor and adjacent non-tumor tissue in lung cancer. One entry per CDR3 protein results from TCRdb running MiXCR on the multiplex PCR reads. The table records 90,000 to 110,000 distinct CDR3 sequences, roughly 80% of them present only once. Sequences were obtained from lung tumor tissue. The receptors stem from a woman aged 55-69 years with non-small cell lung cancer. The CDR3 runs from the conserved cysteine through the conserved F or W. A D gene is named only where the DNA matches it firmly. A clone size is listed for some rows: how often the clone was seen (once, few, many), or a class if it is expanded.

J gene,V gene,D gene,clone size,CDR3 protein,CDR3 DNA
TRBJ2-5,TRBV6-2/TRBV6-3,NA,NA,CASSQITQQETLYF,TGCGCCAGCAGTCAGATTACACAACAAGAGACCCTGTACTTC
TRBJ2-5,TRBV28,TRBD2,many,CASSYAGLAGETQYF,TGTGCCAGCAGTTACGCCGGACTAGCGGGAGAGACCCAGTACTTC
TRBJ1-5,TRBV20-1,NA,NA,CSTRDLVSGTTQPQHF,TGCAGTACTAGAGATCTGGTTTCGGGGACGACTCAGCCCCAGCATTTT
TRBJ2-1,TRBV11-1,TRBD1,few,CASSLLGTGFNDQFF,TGTGCAAGTAGCTTATTGGGGACAGGTTTCAATGATCAGTTCTTC
TRBJ2-2,TRBV11-1,TRBD2,NA,CASSPRLAGESIEELFF,TGTGCCAGTAGCCCGCGACTAGCGGGAGAATCCATCGAGGAGCTGTTTTTT
TRBJ2-5,TRBV11-3,NA,many,CASSTKGGGVYQETQYF,TGTGCCAGCAGCACCAAAGGTGGAGGGGTTTACCAAGAGACCCAGTACTTC
TRBJ1-5,TRBV20-1,NA,NA,CSARNQTQWNQLQHF,TGCAGTGCTAGAAATCAGACCCAGTGGAATCAGCTCCAGCATTTT
TRBJ2-1,TRBV5-6,TRBD2,NA,CASSRRLAGGLNEQFF,TGTGCCAGCAGCCGCCGACTAGCGGGAGGACTCAATGAACAGTTCTTC
TRBJ2-1,TRBV11-3,TRBD2,once,CASSLELTSGSYSKQFF,TGTGCCAGTAGCTTAGAGTTGACTAGCGGGAGCTACAGTAAGCAGTTCTTC
TRBJ1-5,TRBV11-3,NA,NA,CASSSGSYSNQPQHF,TGTGCCAGTAGCTCGGGGTCATATAGCAATCAGCCCCAGCATTTT
TRBJ1-2,TRBV4-3,NA,NA,CASSQGWGVSDNNGYIF,TGCGCCAGCAGCCAAGGGTGGGGAGTATCGGACAACAATGGCTACATCTTC
TRBJ2-1,TRBV6-2/TRBV6-3,TRBD2,NA,CASSYSLTSRNNEQFF,TGTGCCAGCAGTTACTCACTGACTAGCCGAAACAATGAGCAGTTCTTC
TRBJ1-2,TRBV9,NA,few,CASSVGAPVKKEGYTF,TGTGCCAGCAGCGTAGGGGCACCGGTAAAGAAAGAGGGCTACACCTTC
TRBJ1-1,TRBV6-5,NA,many,CASRLNTGIGNTEAFF,TGTGCCAGCAGACTAAATACTGGGATAGGGAACACTGAAGCTTTCTTT
TRBJ2-1,TRBV6-1,TRBD2,many,CASSEMGGAGEQFF,TGTGCCAGCAGTGAAATGGGAGGGGCCGGTGAGCAGTTCTTC
TRBJ1-2,TRBV28,NA,NA,CASTSIGDRQSYGYTF,TGTGCCAGCACTTCTATAGGGGACCGACAGAGCTATGGCTACACCTTC
TRBJ2-7,TRBV5-6,TRBD2,many,CASSSGTSGSKEQYF,TGTGCCAGCAGCTCCGGGACTAGCGGGAGCAAAGAGCAGTACTTC
TRBJ2-5,TRBV9,TRBD2,NA,CANSVGAGGTSPVETQYF,TGTGCCAACAGCGTAGGGGCGGGGGGGACCTCTCCAGTAGAGACCCAGTACTTC
TRBJ2-7,TRBV20-1,NA,NA,CSATTGGGTEQYF,TGCAGTGCTACTACAGGTGGGGGGACCGAGCAGTACTTC
TRBJ2-7,TRBV20-1,NA,many,CSALDSPITYEQYF,TGCAGTGCTTTAGACAGCCCGATAACCTACGAGCAGTACTTC
TRBJ2-7,TRBV11-2,NA,NA,CTSSLGGDMAYEQYF,TGTACCAGCAGCTTAGGCGGGGATATGGCCTACGAGCAGTACTTC
TRBJ2-3,TRBV10-3,TRBD2,NA,CAISSPGTSGGPTDTQYF,TGTGCCATCAGTTCGCCCGGGACTAGCGGGGGGCCCACAGATACGCAGTATTTT
TRBJ2-1,TRBV20-1,NA,few,CSASGGRGYDEQFF,TGCAGTGCTAGTGGGGGGCGCGGGTACGATGAGCAGTTCTTC
TRBJ1-1,TRBV11-3,TRBD1,NA,CASSRGTGNTEAFF,TGTGCCAGTAGCAGGGGGACAGGGAACACTGAAGCTTTCTTT